What follows is one T cell receptor (beta chain) and its context. Primed by a sample-barcoded 5' primer and a J-beta primer mix, a second PCR proceeded for roughly 7 to 11 cycles. TCRdb processed the 5' RACE reads anew with MiXCR; each CDR3 protein has one entry. Of approximately 850,000 distinct CDR3 sequences in the sample, over 45% were seen once. The data belong to a study of blood T cells in healthy people across ages. CDR1 is SGHTA, CDR2 FQGNSA, per germline. With 5 bases clipped from V and 13 bases from J, the junction kept 19 bases outside the gene matches. The CDR3 length is 16 residues. The chain has TRBV7-2 and TRBJ2-1; 8 bases fit TRBD2. The sequence derives from a man younger than 45 in good health. Sequencing was carried out using blood. The CDR3 region has the DNA TGTGCCAGCAGCCCAGGGGTACAGCGGGAGTTGGAGACCCAGTTCTTC. It codes for CASSPGVQRELETQFF.